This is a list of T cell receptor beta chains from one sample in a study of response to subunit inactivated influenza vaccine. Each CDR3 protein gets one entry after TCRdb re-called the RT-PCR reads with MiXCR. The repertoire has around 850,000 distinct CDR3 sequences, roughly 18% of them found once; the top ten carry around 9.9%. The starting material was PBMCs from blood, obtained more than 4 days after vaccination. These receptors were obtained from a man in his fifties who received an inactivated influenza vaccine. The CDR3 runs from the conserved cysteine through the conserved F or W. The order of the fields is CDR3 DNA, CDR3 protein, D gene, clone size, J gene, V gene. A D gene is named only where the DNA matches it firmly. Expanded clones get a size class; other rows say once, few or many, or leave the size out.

CDR3 DNA: TGCAGTGCTAGGACTAGCGGGAGGCTCTACTTC
CDR3 protein: CSARTSGRLYF
D gene: TRBD2
clone size: many
J gene: TRBJ2-7
V gene: TRBV20-1

CDR3 DNA: TGTGCCAGCAGCCGGACTAGTTGGGGAAGATACAATGAGCAGTTCTTC
CDR3 protein: CASSRTSWGRYNEQFF
D gene: TRBD2
clone size: .
J gene: TRBJ2-1
V gene: TRBV7-2

CDR3 DNA: TGTGCCAGCAGTGTGGCGCGGCGAGAGACCCAGTACTTC
CDR3 protein: CASSVARRETQYF
D gene: .
clone size: .
J gene: TRBJ2-5
V gene: TRBV2

CDR3 DNA: TGTGCCATCACCACAGGGTATAATTCACCCCTCCACTTT
CDR3 protein: CAITTGYNSPLHF
D gene: .
clone size: few
J gene: TRBJ1-6
V gene: TRBV10-3

CDR3 DNA: TGTGCCAGCAACTCTCAGGGATATAACAATCAGCCCCAGCATTTT
CDR3 protein: CASNSQGYNNQPQHF
D gene: .
clone size: few
J gene: TRBJ1-5
V gene: TRBV28

CDR3 DNA: TGTGCCGGGACAGGGCGGGGGGTTTATAATGAGCAGTTCTTC
CDR3 protein: CAGTGRGVYNEQFF
D gene: .
clone size: few
J gene: TRBJ2-1
V gene: TRBV7-2

CDR3 DNA: TGTGCCATCAGTGAGTCGACTCCAGGGATTGGAAACACCATATATTTT
CDR3 protein: CAISESTPGIGNTIYF
D gene: .
clone size: .
J gene: TRBJ1-3
V gene: TRBV10-3

CDR3 DNA: TGCAGTGCTAGAAACAGAATAACTCTGGACTACACCTTC
CDR3 protein: CSARNRITLDYTF
D gene: .
clone size: many
J gene: TRBJ1-2
V gene: TRBV20-1

CDR3 DNA: TGTGCCAGCAGCGTAGCTGGGACGCTCGCTTACGAGCAGTACTTC
CDR3 protein: CASSVAGTLAYEQYF
D gene: .
clone size: few
J gene: TRBJ2-7
V gene: TRBV9

CDR3 DNA: TGTGCCAGCAGTTTACCGGAGGCAGGCAACTATGGCTACACCTTC
CDR3 protein: CASSLPEAGNYGYTF
D gene: .
clone size: few
J gene: TRBJ1-2
V gene: TRBV12-3/TRBV12-4

CDR3 DNA: TGTGCCAGCAATTTGGGGACAGGGTTCTCTGAAGCTTTCTTT
CDR3 protein: CASNLGTGFSEAFF
D gene: TRBD1
clone size: .
J gene: TRBJ1-1
V gene: TRBV12-3/TRBV12-4

CDR3 DNA: TGTGCCAGCAGTTTATCGGGGTTGAGCTCCTATAATTCACCCCTCCACTTT
CDR3 protein: CASSLSGLSSYNSPLHF
D gene: .
clone size: .
J gene: TRBJ1-6
V gene: TRBV27

CDR3 DNA: TGTGCCAGCAGCCAAGCCGGCGGGACAGCTAACTCTGGGGCCAACGTCCTGACTTTC
CDR3 protein: CASSQAGGTANSGANVLTF
D gene: .
clone size: .
J gene: TRBJ2-6
V gene: TRBV4-2

CDR3 DNA: TGTGCCAGCAGTTCACCCTCCTACTCGGATCCGGCGGGGACAGATACGCAGTATTTT
CDR3 protein: CASSSPSYSDPAGTDTQYF
D gene: .
clone size: .
J gene: TRBJ2-3
V gene: TRBV28

CDR3 DNA: TGTGCCAGCACCCGCTTCTACGAGCAGTACTTC
CDR3 protein: CASTRFYEQYF
D gene: .
clone size: few
J gene: TRBJ2-7
V gene: TRBV5-8

CDR3 DNA: TGTGCCAGCAGCTCCCGGGTGGGGTTACAAGAGACCCAGTACTTC
CDR3 protein: CASSSRVGLQETQYF
D gene: .
clone size: few
J gene: TRBJ2-5
V gene: TRBV7-2

CDR3 DNA: TGTGCCAGCAGTAGACCAGGTTACGAGCAGTACTTC
CDR3 protein: CASSRPGYEQYF
D gene: .
clone size: .
J gene: TRBJ2-7
V gene: TRBV6-5

CDR3 DNA: TGCAGCGTTGTCCCCAGCGGACTGAAGCATGAGCAGTTCTTC
CDR3 protein: CSVVPSGLKHEQFF
D gene: .
clone size: few
J gene: TRBJ2-1
V gene: TRBV29-1

CDR3 DNA: TGCAGTGCCCGACCGGGGGGGGGGCAGGGCAATCAGCCCCAGCATTTT
CDR3 protein: CSARPGGGQGNQPQHF
D gene: .
clone size: many
J gene: TRBJ1-5
V gene: TRBV20-1

CDR3 DNA: TGTGCCAGCAGTTTTCTGGGGGTCCTCCAAGAGACCCAGTACTTC
CDR3 protein: CASSFLGVLQETQYF
D gene: .
clone size: few
J gene: TRBJ2-5
V gene: TRBV12-3/TRBV12-4

CDR3 DNA: TGCAGTGCTACCGGGACAGGGAACTATGGCTACACCTTC
CDR3 protein: CSATGTGNYGYTF
D gene: TRBD1
clone size: .
J gene: TRBJ1-2
V gene: TRBV20-1

CDR3 DNA: TGTGCCAGCAGCTTAGTGGCCGGTAACGAGCAGTACTTC
CDR3 protein: CASSLVAGNEQYF
D gene: .
clone size: .
J gene: TRBJ2-7
V gene: TRBV7-2

CDR3 DNA: TGCAGTGCGGCCCTGGTGTCAATAGATACGCAGTATTTT
CDR3 protein: CSAALVSIDTQYF
D gene: .
clone size: .
J gene: TRBJ2-3
V gene: TRBV20-1

CDR3 DNA: TGCGCCAGCAACTCGGGACAGAGGAACACTGAAGCTTTCTTT
CDR3 protein: CASNSGQRNTEAFF
D gene: TRBD1
clone size: few
J gene: TRBJ1-1
V gene: TRBV5-1

CDR3 DNA: TGTGCCAGCAGCTTAGAAACGGGGGAACAAGAGACCCAGTACTTC
CDR3 protein: CASSLETGEQETQYF
D gene: .
clone size: .
J gene: TRBJ2-5
V gene: TRBV11-2

CDR3 DNA: TGTGCCAGTAGTAGGGCTAGCGGGGACATTCAGTACTTC
CDR3 protein: CASSRASGDIQYF
D gene: TRBD2
clone size: .
J gene: TRBJ2-4
V gene: TRBV19